The 10 T cell receptor beta chains below were found in one sample sequenced in a study of spatial heterogeneity in lung cancer. The sample's time point: sample taken at primary tumor resection. MiXCR was run by TCRdb on the 5' RACE reads, yielding one entry per CDR3 protein. The sample lists some 16,000 distinct CDR3 sequences, roughly 3.9% occurring once. This material consisted of normal lung tissue next to the tumor, taken at surgery. These TCRs come from a male donor with early-stage non-small cell lung cancer.

In its sample, this clonotype was seen many times. The library was built for alpha chains, so this beta chain is an off-target read and its size means little. J is TRBJ1-2 and V is TRBV3-1; 8 positions match TRBD1. This CDR3 has 16 amino acids. The ends lost 4 bases at V and 7 bases at J; junction bases unmatched: 14. Germline V gene data show CDR1 as LGHDT and CDR2 as YNNKEL (reference sequence). This CDR3 is CASSPNLGPTGAGYTF. CDR3 nucleotide sequence: TGTGCCAGCAGCCCAAACCTTGGACCGACAGGGGCTGGCTACACCTTC.

This clonotype was counted at least ten times. This beta chain is an off-target read within a library intended for alpha chains, so its frequency means little. The chain links TRBV4-2 to TRBJ2-1; a weak D match, TRBD2 (6 bases). Trimming removed 4 bases at V and 4 bases at J, with 17 bases between. CDR1 LGHNA and CDR2 YNFKEQ come from the germline V gene. The CDR3 has 16 amino acids. CDR3 sequence (DNA): TGTGCCAGCAGCCGTCGAGGAGGGAAACTTTACAATGAGCAGTTCTTC. Translated: CASSRRGGKLYNEQFF.

This clonotype was recorded at least ten times. The size of this beta chain means little, since it is a stray read in a library made for alpha chains. This chain connects TRBV5-1 to TRBJ1-3; D gene ambiguous. The CDR3 has 15 residues. Trimming took 1 base from V and 3 from J, leaving 11 bases between them. Looked up from germline, CDR1 is SGHRS and CDR2 is YFSETQ. The CDR3 bases are TGCGCCAGCAGCTTGTCACAGTCTTATGGAAACACCATATATTTT. It yields the protein CASSLSQSYGNTIYF.

This clonotype was seen at least ten times. With the library built for alpha chains, this beta chain is off target and its frequency is not meaningful. This chain connects TRBV6-1 to TRBJ2-7, with D possibly being TRBD2 (5 bases). V lost 6 bases and J lost 4, with 13 bases in between. The germline gives CDR1 MNHNS, CDR2 SASEGT. This CDR3 comprises 13 residues. CDR3 amino acids: CASRLLVRYEQYF. For the CDR3, the DNA is TGTGCCAGCAGACTACTAGTACGGTACGAGCAGTACTTC.

This clonotype was seen ten or more times. Because the library targeted alpha chains, this beta chain is an off-target read whose size means little. J is TRBJ1-1 and V is TRBV7-9, with 9 bases fitting TRBD1. Germline V gene data show CDR1 as SEHNR and CDR2 as FQNEAQ (reference sequence). Losses at the gene ends were 1 base for V and 3 bases for J; bases not matched to a gene: 9. This CDR3 has 17 amino acids. The DNA of the CDR3 is TGTGCCAGCAGCTTAGTGACAGGGGGTACGAGGGACACTGAAGCTTTCTTT. Its translation is CASSLVTGGTRDTEAFF.

In its sample, this clonotype was seen many times. A library made for alpha chains picked up this beta chain off target, so its size means little. This sequence joins TRBV28 and TRBJ2-1; 7 bases line up with TRBD2. Germline CDR1 reads MDHEN; CDR2 reads SYDVKM. CDR3 length: 16 amino acids. For the CDR3, the DNA is TGTGTTAGTCGTGGGCTAGCGGTAACTCGGGGCAATGAGCAGTTCTTC. This sequence encodes CVSRGLAVTRGNEQFF.

At least ten counts were recorded for this clonotype. Because the library targeted alpha chains, this beta chain is an off-target read whose size means little. The chain couples TRBV7-2 to TRBJ1-1; a possible D gene is TRBD1 (6 bases). There are 15 residues in the CDR3. V shed 2 bases and J shed 4 bases, with 14 bases lying between them. CDR1 is SGHTA and CDR2 is FQGNSA in the germline V gene. CDR3 sequence reads: CASSLNWGLSTEAFF. The CDR3 DNA reads TGTGCCAGCAGCTTAAATTGGGGGCTGAGCACTGAAGCTTTCTTT.

This clonotype was counted many times. This beta chain slipped into a library made for alpha chains as a stray read, so its size is not meaningful. The chain combines TRBV12-3 or TRBV12-4 with TRBJ2-1, with D possibly TRBD2 on 5 matching bases. Trimming pared 4 bases from V and 6 bases from J, leaving 7 bases between. There are 12 residues in the CDR3. The DNA for the CDR3 is TGTGCCAGCAGTTCCGGGGTCAATGAGCAGTTCTTC. It is translated as CASSSGVNEQFF.

This clonotype was seen many times. The library was prepared for alpha chains; this beta chain is a stray read, so its frequency means little. The J gene is TRBJ1-4, the V gene TRBV20-1; D call uncertain. V lost 2 bases to trimming and J lost 0 bases, with 7 bases between them. The CDR3 loop spans 14 amino acids. Germline V gene data show CDR1 as DFQATT and CDR2 as SNEGSKA (reference sequence). The DNA for the CDR3 is TGCAGTGCTAGACCTACGCCAACTAATGAAAAACTGTTTTTT. Translated, it gives CSARPTPTNEKLFF.

This clonotype has a count of ten or more. This beta chain is an unintended read in a library built for alpha chains; its size means little. The rearrangement uses TRBV4-3 and TRBJ2-1, with D maybe TRBD2 (5 bases). The CDR3 is made up of 14 amino acids. Deletions cut 8 bases from V and 1 base from J, with 12 bases between. From germline, CDR1 is LGHNA and CDR2 YSLEER. The CDR3 region has the DNA TGCGCCAGCGGTGTCGGGGAATCCTACAATGAGCAGTTCTTC. Amino acid sequence: CASGVGESYNEQFF.